One sample yielded the 10 T cell receptor beta chains listed below, sequenced in a study of response to subunit inactivated influenza vaccine. TCRdb used MiXCR to reprocess the RT-PCR reads, holding one entry per CDR3 protein. The sample includes hundreds of thousands of distinct CDR3 sequences, approximately 15% seen only once; the top ten take 6% to 7%. The material sequenced was PBMCs from blood, taken roughly 2 weeks before vaccination. These TCRs come from a man aged 45 to 65 who received an inactivated influenza vaccine.

This clonotype has at least ten counts. The rearrangement links TRBV20-1 to TRBJ2-3, with D unclear. Germline V gives CDR1 DFQATT, CDR2 SNEGSKA (reference sequence). V lost 4 bases, J lost 4 bases, and 12 bases lay in between. The CDR3 runs 13 residues. Here the CDR3 reads CSATGQLPDTQYF. The CDR3 DNA follows: TGCAGTGCTACCGGTCAACTCCCAGATACGCAGTATTTT.

The rearrangement joins TRBV6-1 to TRBJ2-1; the match to TRBD1 covers 7 bases. V dropped 6 bases and J dropped 9; count of bases not matched to a gene: 11. Germline V CDR1 and CDR2: MNHNS, SASEGT. This CDR3 has 14 residues. The CDR3 protein is CASSRDSGFAEQFF. The CDR3 region has the DNA TGTGCCAGCAGCCGGGACAGTGGTTTTGCTGAGCAGTTCTTC.

The rearrangement links TRBV9 to TRBJ2-3; 7 bases are shared with TRBD2. The CDR3 contains 15 residues. Germline CDR1 SGDLS, CDR2 YYNGEE. The V segment lost 2 bases and the J segment 4 bases; nucleotides outside the gene matches: 7. CDR3 in DNA: TGTGCCAGCAGCGTCGGGTGGGGGGGAGCAGATACGCAGTATTTT. It is translated as CASSVGWGGADTQYF.

This clonotype was picked up a small number of times. The V and J genes are TRBV11-2 and TRBJ2-2; 8 nucleotides line up with TRBD2. CDR1 SGHAT and CDR2 FQNNGV come from the germline V gene. The length of the CDR3 is 15 residues. Germline trimming cut 5 bases from V and 7 bases from J; bases unmatched to any gene: 9. CDR3 protein: CASSPLPGRVGELFF. CDR3 nucleotide sequence: TGTGCCAGCAGCCCCCTTCCCGGGAGGGTCGGGGAGCTGTTTTTT.

The J gene is TRBJ2-3, the V gene TRBV7-9; 12 bases are a match to TRBD2. Germline V gene data show CDR1 as SEHNR and CDR2 as FQNEAQ (reference sequence). This CDR3 spans 15 amino acids. The V gene end was trimmed by 5 bases and the J gene end by 4 bases; junction bases not matched to a gene: 4. DNA for the CDR3: TGTGCCAGCAGCAAAACTAGCGGGGGGCCAGATACGCAGTATTTT. It translates to CASSKTSGGPDTQYF.

This clonotype has more than one count but fewer than ten. The chain has TRBV24-1 and TRBJ2-7, with D possibly being TRBD2 (5 bases). V was shortened by 3 bases and J by 2 bases, with 10 bases between the two germline ends. The CDR3 has 14 residues. CDR1 is KGHDR, CDR2 SFDVKD, per germline. Here the CDR3 reads CATSDDLAPYEQYF. The CDR3 DNA is TGTGCCACCAGTGATGACCTAGCCCCCTACGAGCAGTACTTC.

The chain carries TRBV5-1 and TRBJ2-1; D is tentatively TRBD1 or TRBD2 (5 bases each). V was pared by 1 base and J by 12 bases, with 23 bases between. CDR1 is SGHRS and CDR2 is YFSETQ in the germline V gene. The CDR3 runs to 16 residues. CDR3 region: CASSLTVGTLFNPQFF. CDR3 nucleotide sequence: TGCGCCAGCAGCTTGACGGTAGGGACCCTCTTCAATCCGCAGTTCTTC.

There are a few counts of this clonotype. J is TRBJ2-2 and V is TRBV5-1; the D gene is possibly TRBD2 (5 bases). Germline CDR1 is SGHRS and CDR2 is YFSETQ. The CDR3 runs to 15 residues. V lost 4 bases and J 4 bases, leaving 14 bases between the germline ends. The CDR3 nucleotides are TGCGCCAGCAGCCCCAAGTTGGGGAGCACCGGGGAGCTGTTTTTT. This gives the protein CASSPKLGSTGELFF.

The CDR3 coding sequence is TGTGCCAGCAGCGTAGGAAGTGGGACTAGTTACAACGAGCAGTACTTC. This encodes CASSVGSGTSYNEQYF. The chain recombines TRBV9 with TRBJ2-7, with 8 bases matching TRBD2. The CDR3 contains 16 residues. With 0 bases clipped from V and 5 bases from J, the junction kept 10 bases outside the gene matches. Germline CDR1 and CDR2: SGDLS and YYNGEE. The full variable domain, with the rest looked up from reference TRBV9 and TRBJ2-7, is DSGVTQTPKHLITATGQRVTLRCSPRSGDLSVYWYQQSLDQGLQFLIQYYNGEERAKGNILERFSAQQFPDLHSELNLSSLELGDSALYFCASSVGSGTSYNEQYFGPGTRLTVT.

A few counts support this clonotype. This chain joins TRBV29-1 and TRBJ2-1, with D perhaps matching TRBD2 (5 bases). The CDR3 is 14 residues long. Between the trimmed V and J ends, which lost 6 bases and 4 bases, there was a span of 16 bases. Germline V gene data show CDR1 as SQVTM and CDR2 as ANQGSEA. CDR3 region: CSVIRDFVYNEQFF. DNA for the CDR3: TGCAGCGTGATCCGGGATTTTGTATACAATGAGCAGTTCTTC.